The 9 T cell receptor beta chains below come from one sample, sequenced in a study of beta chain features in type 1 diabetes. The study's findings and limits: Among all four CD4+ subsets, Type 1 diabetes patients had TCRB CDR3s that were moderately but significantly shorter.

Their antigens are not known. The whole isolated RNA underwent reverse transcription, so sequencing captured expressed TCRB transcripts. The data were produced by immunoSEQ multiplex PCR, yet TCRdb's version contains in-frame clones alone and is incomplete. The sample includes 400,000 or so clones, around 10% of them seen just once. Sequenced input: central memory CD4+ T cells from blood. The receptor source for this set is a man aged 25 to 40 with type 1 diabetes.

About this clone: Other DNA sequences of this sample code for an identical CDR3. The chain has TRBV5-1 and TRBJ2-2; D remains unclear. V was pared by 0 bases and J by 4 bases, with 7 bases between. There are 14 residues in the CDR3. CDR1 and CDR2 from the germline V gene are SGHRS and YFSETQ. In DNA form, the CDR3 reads TGCGCCAGCAGCTTGGGGGGATTCACCGGGGAGCTGTTTTTT. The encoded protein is CASSLGGFTGELFF.

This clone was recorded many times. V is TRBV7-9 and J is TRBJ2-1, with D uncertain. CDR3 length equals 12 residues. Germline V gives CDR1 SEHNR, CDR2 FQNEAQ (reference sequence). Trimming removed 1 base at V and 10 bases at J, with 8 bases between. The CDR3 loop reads CASSLEPREQFF. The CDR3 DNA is TGTGCCAGCAGCTTAGAGCCCCGAGAGCAGTTCTTC.

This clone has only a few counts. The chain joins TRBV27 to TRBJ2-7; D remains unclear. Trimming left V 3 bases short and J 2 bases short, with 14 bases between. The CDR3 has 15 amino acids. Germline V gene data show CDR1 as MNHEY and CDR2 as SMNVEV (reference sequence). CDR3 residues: CASSFTPPTPYEQYF. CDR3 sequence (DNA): TGTGCCAGCAGTTTCACGCCGCCGACACCCTACGAGCAGTACTTC.

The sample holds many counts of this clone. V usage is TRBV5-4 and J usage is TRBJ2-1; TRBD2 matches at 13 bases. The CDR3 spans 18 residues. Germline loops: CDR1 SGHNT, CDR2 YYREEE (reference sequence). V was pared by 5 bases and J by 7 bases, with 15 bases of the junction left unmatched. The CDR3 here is CASRFRPKTSGGRNEQFF. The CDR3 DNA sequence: TGTGCCAGCAGATTCAGGCCCAAGACTAGCGGGGGGAGGAATGAGCAGTTCTTC.

CDR3 residues: CASSKVDSYEQYF. CDR3 DNA sequence: TGTGCCAGCAGCAAGGTGGATTCCTACGAGCAGTACTTC. The chain combines TRBV4-2 with TRBJ2-7, with unresolved D. This CDR3 has 13 amino acids. The germline V and J ends were trimmed by 5 bases and 1 base, with 9 bases remaining between them. Germline CDR1 and CDR2: LGHNA and YNFKEQ.

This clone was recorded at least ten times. Here the CDR3 DNA reads TGCGCCAGCAGTCCTGGGACAGGGGCCCCAGAGACCCAGTACTTC. Amino acids: CASSPGTGAPETQYF. The gene calls are TRBV5-1 and TRBJ2-5, with TRBD1 identical over 10 bases. The germline gives CDR1 SGHRS, CDR2 YFSETQ. J lost 4 bases, V lost 5 bases, and 8 bases had no gene match. The CDR3 extends over 15 amino acids.

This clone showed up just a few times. As DNA, the CDR3 is TGTGCCAGCACCGCCGGGACAGGGGGCTATTTTGGCTACACCTTC. Translated: CASTAGTGGYFGYTF. The V and J genes are TRBV28 and TRBJ1-2; 12 bases match TRBD1. This CDR3 is built from 15 residues. J gave up 7 bases and V 7 bases, and 10 bases lay outside the gene matches. Germline V gene sequence: CDR1 MDHEN, CDR2 SYDVKM.

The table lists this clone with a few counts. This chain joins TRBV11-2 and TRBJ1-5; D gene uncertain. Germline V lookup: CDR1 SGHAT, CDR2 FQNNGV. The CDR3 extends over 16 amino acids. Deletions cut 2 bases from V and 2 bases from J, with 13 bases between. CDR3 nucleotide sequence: TGTGCCAGCAGCTTAAACTCTGGACGGGGCAATCAGCCCCAGCATTTT. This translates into CASSLNSGRGNQPQHF.

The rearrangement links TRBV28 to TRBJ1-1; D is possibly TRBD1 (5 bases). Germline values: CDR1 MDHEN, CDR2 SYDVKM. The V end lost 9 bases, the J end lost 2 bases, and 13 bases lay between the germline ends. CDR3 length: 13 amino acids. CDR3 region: CASGTDLNTEAFF. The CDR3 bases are TGTGCCAGTGGGACGGACTTAAACACTGAAGCTTTCTTT.